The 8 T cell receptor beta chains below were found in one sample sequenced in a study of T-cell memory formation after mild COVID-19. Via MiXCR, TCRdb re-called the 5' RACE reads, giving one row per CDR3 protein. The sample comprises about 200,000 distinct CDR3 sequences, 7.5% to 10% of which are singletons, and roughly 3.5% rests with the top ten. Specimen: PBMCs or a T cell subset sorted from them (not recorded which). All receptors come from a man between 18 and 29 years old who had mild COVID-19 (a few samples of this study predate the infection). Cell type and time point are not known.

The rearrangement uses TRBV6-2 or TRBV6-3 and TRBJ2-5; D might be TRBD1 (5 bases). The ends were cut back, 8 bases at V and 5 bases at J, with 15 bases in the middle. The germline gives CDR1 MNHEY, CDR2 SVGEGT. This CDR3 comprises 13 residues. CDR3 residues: CASWTRVGETQYF. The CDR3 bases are TGTGCCAGCTGGACACGGGTTGGCGAGACCCAGTACTTC.

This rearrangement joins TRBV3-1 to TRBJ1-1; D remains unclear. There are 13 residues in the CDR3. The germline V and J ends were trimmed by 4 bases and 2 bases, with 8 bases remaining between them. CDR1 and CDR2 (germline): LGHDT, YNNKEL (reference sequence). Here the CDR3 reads CASSRLVNTEAFF. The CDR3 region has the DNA TGTGCCAGCAGCCGCCTGGTAAACACTGAAGCTTTCTTT.

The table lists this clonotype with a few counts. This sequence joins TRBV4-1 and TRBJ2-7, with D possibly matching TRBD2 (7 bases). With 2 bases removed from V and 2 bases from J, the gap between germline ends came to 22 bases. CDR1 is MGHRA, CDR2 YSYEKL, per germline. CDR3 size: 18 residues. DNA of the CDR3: TGCGCCAGCAGCCAACTATCCCTAGTCCCGGGGGGCCCCTACGAGCAGTACTTC. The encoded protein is CASSQLSLVPGGPYEQYF.

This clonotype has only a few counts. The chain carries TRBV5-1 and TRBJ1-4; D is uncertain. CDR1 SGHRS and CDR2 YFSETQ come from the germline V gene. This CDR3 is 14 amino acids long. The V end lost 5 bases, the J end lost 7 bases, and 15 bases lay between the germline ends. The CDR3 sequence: CASSLTPGGEKLFF. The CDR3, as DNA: TGCGCCAGCAGTCTGACACCGGGCGGTGAAAAACTGTTTTTT.

CDR3 region: CSARDFRGAGDTQYF. The CDR3, as DNA: TGCAGTGCTAGAGATTTTCGGGGGGCTGGTGATACGCAGTATTTT. The rearrangement uses TRBV20-1 and TRBJ2-3, with a weak D call TRBD2 (7 bases). CDR1 and CDR2 (germline): DFQATT, SNEGSKA (reference sequence). Trimming removed 0 bases from V and 6 bases from J, with 16 bases in between. CDR3 length: 15 amino acids.

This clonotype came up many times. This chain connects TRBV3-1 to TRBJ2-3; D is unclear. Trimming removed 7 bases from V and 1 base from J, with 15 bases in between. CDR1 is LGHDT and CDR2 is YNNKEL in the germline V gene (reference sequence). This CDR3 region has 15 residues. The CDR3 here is CASNLGSHGTDTQYF. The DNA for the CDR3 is TGTGCCAGCAATTTAGGCAGCCACGGCACAGATACGCAGTATTTT.

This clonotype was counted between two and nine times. CDR3 sequence reads: CASRTVTDTQYF. The CDR3 DNA follows: TGTGCCAGCAGGACAGTCACAGATACGCAGTATTTT. This chain joins TRBV7-8 and TRBJ2-3; D might be TRBD1 (5 bases). The CDR3 has 12 amino acids. Trimming removed 6 bases at V and 2 bases at J, with 6 bases between. CDR1 is SGHVS, CDR2 FQNEAQ, per germline.

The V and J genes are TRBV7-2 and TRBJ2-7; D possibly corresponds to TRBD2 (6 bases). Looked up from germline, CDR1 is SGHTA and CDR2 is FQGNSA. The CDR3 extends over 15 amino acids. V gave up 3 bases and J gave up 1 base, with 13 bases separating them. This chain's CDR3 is CASSFLALLSYEQYF. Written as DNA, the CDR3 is TGTGCCAGCAGCTTTCTAGCGCTCCTTTCCTACGAGCAGTACTTC.